The present T cell receptor beta chain was sequenced within a study of blood T cells in healthy people across ages. On this clonotype: Its antigen remains unidentified.

Through a sample-barcoded 5' primer and a J-beta primer mix, a second PCR was run for 7 to 11 cycles. One entry per CDR3 protein, called by TCRdb with MiXCR from the 5' RACE reads. The sample contains some 1,800,000 distinct CDR3 sequences, 35% to 50% of which appear only once. V was cut by 3 bases and J by 0 bases, with 9 bases left in between. In germline, CDR1 is PRHDT, CDR2 FYEKMQ (reference sequence). This CDR3 region has 14 residues. The amount of total RNA extracted per sample was at least 5 micrograms. Notes on the study in general: Naive T cell percentage strongly correlated with TCR beta diversity. TCR beta diversity per million T cells fell roughly linearly with age.

The TCR was taken from a human donor in good health. The sample taken for sequencing was blood. V gene TRBV13 combines with J gene TRBJ2-7; no reliable D call. The CDR3 loop reads CASSFPSRSYEQYF. CDR3 nucleotide sequence: TGTGCCAGCAGCTTCCCATCCCGCTCCTACGAGCAGTACTTC.